Described below is a single T cell receptor beta chain sequence and its context. Its antigen is not known. Sequence at one end of the junction differs from germline and may be a read error. The sample belongs to a study of CD8+CD57+ T cells in acquired aplastic anemia. Turning to the study itself: When averaged, DNA from sorted CD4+ and CD8+ cells came to approximately 3.2 ug. Whole-study findings and limits: Between patients and controls, 25 to 35 CD8+ CDR3 sequences were found in common. CD8+ Simpson's diversity in patients was not significantly different from that in controls.

It was patients with CD8+CD57+ cell expansion by flow cytometry who were chosen for sequencing. None of the patients had been given any therapy when their blood was sampled. Profiling that covered TCR beta VDJ and CDR3 relied on genomic DNA as its template. TCRdb passed the reads through MiXCR, listing each CDR3 protein once. The sample shows roughly 250,000 distinct CDR3 sequences, roughly 82% of them seen only once. This clonotype was obtained from a human donor with aplastic anemia. Sample: sorted CD4+, CD8+, or CD8+CD57+ T cells (not recorded which) from PBMCs.

The CDR3 spells CASSLRGADKEQF. The CDR3 region has the DNA TGTGCCAGCAGCTTAAGGGGGGCGGATAAGGAGCAGTTT. This sequence joins TRBV7-3 and TRBJ2-3; perhaps D is TRBD1 or TRBD2 (6 bases each). Germline V gives CDR1 SGHTA, CDR2 FQGTGA. The CDR3 is made up of 13 amino acids.